What follows are 3 T cell receptor beta chains derived from one specimen sequenced in a study of OX40 agonist ivuxolimab in advanced cancers. Using immunoSEQ multiplex PCR, the repertoire was profiled, and TCRdb retains in-frame clones only, with some absent. The sample lists 70,000 to 85,000 clones; 88% were seen once. This material consisted of CD4+ or CD8+ T cells sorted from blood, taken in a trial of the OX40 agonist ivuxolimab. These receptors came from an adult with an advanced solid tumor such as melanoma, head and neck, liver or kidney cancer.

The rearrangement links TRBV5-1 to TRBJ2-1, with D perhaps being TRBD1 or TRBD2 (5 bases each). V was trimmed by 8 bases and J by 1 base, leaving 7 bases between them. Germline-derived CDR1 and CDR2 are SGHRS and YFSETQ. This CDR3 spans 12 amino acids. Here the CDR3 reads CASWGSYNEQFF. CDR3 nucleotide sequence: TGCGCCAGTTGGGGGTCCTACAATGAGCAGTTCTTC.

This chain connects TRBV5-1 to TRBJ1-4; 7 bases are a match to TRBD1. V lost 4 bases and J lost 1; bases outside the gene matches: 4. This CDR3 has 15 residues. Germline V gene lookup returns CDR1 SGHRS and CDR2 YFSETQ. The DNA of the CDR3 is TGCGCCAGCAGCCGCACAGGGGAAACTAATGAAAAACTGTTTTTT. Amino acid sequence: CASSRTGETNEKLFF.

This clone was found once. V usage is TRBV15 and J usage is TRBJ2-5; D is perhaps TRBD2 (5 bases). Per germline, CDR1 LNHNV and CDR2 YYDKDF (reference sequence). Trimming shortened V by 8 bases and J by 1 base, and 11 bases separated the two germline ends. The CDR3 consists of 13 residues. This CDR3 reads CATRGLAQETQYF. The CDR3 nucleotides read TGTGCCACCCGTGGACTGGCCCAAGAGACCCAGTACTTC.